This paragraph reports one T cell receptor beta chain. As yet, its antigen is unknown. This entry belongs to a study of T cell responses to AZD1222 COVID-19 vaccine. At the level of the study: Timing groups of about 4 and about 12 weeks for second doses were pooled.

The CDR3 runs to 14 residues. The V gene's germline CDR1 is SQVTM and CDR2 ANQGSEA. Trimming took 6 bases from V and 7 from J; bases not matched to a gene: 9. Study results and limitations: Donors were chiefly white British, with a greater number of females, and clonal diversity was perhaps underestimated. Every sample of the repertoires postdated the peak T cell response. Just a handful of AZD1222 recipients tested seropositive at baseline.

Sequencing used immunoSEQ multiplex PCR; TCRdb keeps in-frame clones, though not all of them. This sample carries about 130,000 clones, 86% of them seen once, and the ten largest clones take 20% to 25%. The chain recombines TRBV29-1 with TRBJ2-1; TRBD1 matches 10 bases. This receptor was taken from an adult in good health. This specimen consisted of peripheral blood, obtained on day 0 of AZD1222 vaccination. The CDR3 DNA reads TGCAGCGTAGCGACAGGGGGCGTAGGTAATGAGCAGTTCTTC. It codes for CSVATGGVGNEQFF.